One T cell receptor (beta chain) is described in this entry. These data come from a study of T cell changes during pregnancy in multiple sclerosis. The repertoire was sequenced with immunoSEQ multiplex PCR; TCRdb's copy has only in-frame clones and lacks some. The sample consists of approximately 73,000 clones, just over 90% of them appearing once. The starting material was CD4+ T cells from peripheral blood mononuclear cells, obtained before pregnancy. The sequence was collected from a female donor with multiple sclerosis, enrolled in a pregnancy study.

CDR3 in amino acids: CASSYRLAGDQETQYF. CDR3 coding DNA: TGTGCCAGCAGCTACCGACTAGCGGGGGACCAAGAGACCCAGTACTTC. The chain is built from TRBV5-5 and TRBJ2-5; the match to TRBD2 covers 12 bases. The CDR3 runs to 16 residues. The V gene's germline CDR1 is SGHKS and CDR2 YYEKEE (reference sequence). V trimming: 3 bases; J trimming: 0 bases; junction bases outside the gene matches: 3.